This T cell receptor beta chain emerged from a study of blood T cells in healthy people across ages (dated by TCRdb to the mid-2010s). In terms of the full investigation: Template switching captured roughly one uniquely barcoded TCR beta cDNA molecule per two T cells in model experiments. The study measured age-related changes in TCR beta repertoire diversity using deep sequencing normalized with unique cDNA molecular identifiers. To avoid experimental bias, donors of different ages were spread randomly across the sequencing lanes. The donors were divided into four age groups: young (average approximately 16 years), middle-aged (around 41), aged (approximately 64) and long-lived (about 84). Using the same blood draw, the study looked at two additional independent replicas of 1 million unique cDNA reads for two donors, one aged 18 to 29 and the other aged 80 or older.

Regarding this clonotype: Its specific antigen is unknown. No base quality values were provided; no much bigger clone lies one nucleotide off.

Summary of the overall study and its limitations: Observed TCR beta diversity correlated strongly with the percentage of naive T cells measured by flow cytometry. Since profiling was done on bulk unsorted PBMCs, naive and antigen-experienced compartments could not be conclusively compared. As age increased, observed TCR beta diversity per million T cells dropped in a roughly linear way, and a significant reduction was already evident by age 40. Compared with the aged group, more naive CD4+ T cells, fewer expanded clones and increased TCR diversity were shown by the long-lived group, suggesting age selection. Estimates of total diversity based on one million sequenced T cells were considered lower bounds and underestimates. The CMV infection status of donors was not known, potentially confounding age-related changes in expanded clonotypes.

The method was 5' RACE. Sequencing used an Illumina HiSeq 2500. The second PCR ran for roughly 7 to 12 cycles and used a J-beta primer mix along with a sample-barcoded 5' primer. A template-switch 5' adaptor carrying 12 random nucleotides introduced a unique molecular identifier onto each TCR beta cDNA molecule. At least 2.5 million CDR3-containing paired-end reads were obtained from each sample. First-strand cDNA synthesis was performed from all RNA using the Mint cDNA synthesis kit, with priming by a TRBC-specific oligonucleotide. Following uracil-DNA glycosylase treatment, all cDNA underwent a first 18-cycle PCR with the universal primers M1SS and BC2_uni_R. On the authors' methods: Normalization of each sample was performed by random selection of 1 million high-quality reads, each carrying a distinct molecular identifier. Instead of being binned into consensus sequences, reads with shared molecular identifiers were discarded. CDR3 identification, clonotype clustering and error correction used MiTCR with a Q25 quality threshold and the strictest error-elimination algorithm. A nonparametric unseen species model with Euler transformation was used to estimate a lower bound on total TCR beta diversity. TCRdb reanalyzed the raw reads on its own, using fastp at Q25 for trimming and MiXCR for clone calling, and kept in-frame beta chains. A single entry per CDR3 protein holds the most common genes and DNA from its merged rows. These V and J calls are TCRdb output, not the study's own analysis. In this sample the table shows roughly 680,000 distinct CDR3 sequences, 49% of which occur a single time. The ten largest clones take up approximately 32% of the sample.

Donors were 39 systemically healthy Caucasian individuals from Russia aged 6 to 90 years. Each donor gave roughly 9 milliliters of peripheral blood, drawn into EDTA-treated Vacutainer tubes. PBMCs were isolated by Ficoll-Paque density-gradient centrifugation, with at least 6 million obtained per sample. Trizol reagent was used to extract total RNA from the PBMCs, yielding at least 5.5 micrograms per sample. For every donor, an aliquot of PBMCs went through flow cytometry to measure the percentages of naive CD45RAhigh/CD27high T cells. Sequencing input: blood. The clonotype comes from a woman aged 55-69 years in good health.

The DNA is as follows: TGCAGTGCTTCTAAGACTAGCGGGCCCAACTCTGGGGCCAACGTCCTGACTTTC. This translates into CSASKTSGPNSGANVLTF. The rearrangement joined TRBV20-1 to TRBJ2-6; 10 middle bases align to TRBD2. There are 18 amino acids in the CDR3, from cysteine to phenylalanine inclusive. Kept here is only the CDR3 DNA, which spans 54 bases and is read in frame from base 1. V is trimmed back by 5 bases and J by 0 bases, and the junction contains 10 bases that no gene match accounts for. CDR1 and CDR2, per the germline V gene (reference sequence), are DFQATT and SNEGSKA.